Listed here are 16 T cell receptor beta chains from one sample, sequenced in a study of cytomegalovirus exposure and HLA in healthy donors. In the PCR, 60 Vbeta and 13 Jbeta primers were used. Generated by immunoSEQ multiplex PCR, the TCRdb table keeps only in-frame clones and is missing some. This table has under 200,000 clones, 60% to 85% appearing once. The sequenced sample was PBMCs. These receptors came from a man aged 45-65 years in good health and CMV-seropositive.

The V call is TRBV6-5, the J call TRBJ1-2; no firm D call. The CDR3 has 13 amino acids. CDR1 MNHEY and CDR2 SVGAGI come from the germline V gene. Trimming removed 5 bases from V and 2 bases from J, with 9 bases in between. The CDR3 sequence: CASSDTANYGYTF. CDR3 nucleotides: TGTGCCAGCAGTGATACTGCGAACTATGGCTACACCTTC.

As concerns this clone: The germline gene is not matched at one end of the junction; a read error may be the cause. The rearrangement joins TRBV7-7 to TRBJ2-5, with 8 bases fitting TRBD2. The J call may be incorrect, as the DNA end agrees better with TRBJ2-7. CDR1 and CDR2 (germline): SSHAT, FNYEAQ (reference sequence). This CDR3 region has 15 residues. The CDR3 bases are TGTGCTAGCAGCTTAGGAGCGGGGGCCCCCTACGAGCAGTACTTC. The encoded protein is CASSLGAGAPYEQYF.

The genes are TRBV28 and TRBJ2-7; D perhaps matches TRBD1 (6 bases). The CDR3 has 15 residues. Germline loops: CDR1 MDHEN, CDR2 SYDVKM. V shed 6 bases and J shed 0 bases, with 15 bases lying between them. The CDR3: CASSTTGLSSYEQYF. The CDR3 DNA follows: TGTGCCAGCAGCACAACAGGGCTTAGCTCCTACGAGCAGTACTTC.

The gene calls are TRBV7-9 and TRBJ1-2; 9 bases are shared with TRBD1. With 5 bases clipped from V and 5 bases from J, the junction kept 12 bases outside the gene matches. CDR1 is SEHNR and CDR2 is FQNEAQ in the germline V gene (reference sequence). This CDR3 region has 16 residues. CDR3 amino acids: CASSTAGQGNSYGYTF. CDR3 coding DNA: TGTGCCAGCAGCACAGCGGGACAGGGAAACTCATATGGCTACACCTTC. The whole variable domain, remainder taken from reference TRBV7-9 and TRBJ1-2, is DTGVSQNPRHKITKRGQNVTFRCDPISEHNRLYWYRQTLGQGPEFLTYFQNEAQLEKSRLLSDRFSAERPKGSFSTLEIQRTEQGDSAMYLCASSTAGQGNSYGYTFGSGTRLTVV.

Remarks on this clone: Germline and junction disagree at one end, which may indicate a read error. The V and J genes are TRBV29-1 and TRBJ2-5; 9 nucleotides line up with TRBD2. In germline, CDR1 is SQVTM, CDR2 ANQGSEA. CDR3 length equals 13 residues. CDR3 amino acids: CSVSTSGQEAQYF. CDR3 sequence (DNA): TGCAGCGTTTCGACTAGCGGACAAGAGGCCCAGTACTTC.

The chain has TRBV27 and TRBJ2-7; 8 bases match TRBD2. CDR1 MNHEY and CDR2 SMNVEV come from the germline V gene (reference sequence). The CDR3 runs to 14 residues. J lost 6 bases, V lost 7 bases, and 11 bases had no gene match. CDR3 DNA sequence: TGTGCCAGCAAGGATAGCGGGGTCGTGGGCGAGCAGTACTTC. This encodes CASKDSGVVGEQYF.

CDR3 sequence: CASSKTINNEQFF. The CDR3 DNA is TGTGCCAGCAGCAAGACAATAAACAATGAGCAGTTCTTC. The V call is TRBV7-2, the J call TRBJ2-1; D unclear. Looked up from germline, CDR1 is SGHTA and CDR2 is FQGNSA. The CDR3 contains 13 residues. Trimming removed 5 bases from V and 5 bases from J, with 10 bases in between.

This chain links TRBV4-1 with TRBJ1-1, with 7 bases lining up with TRBD1. This CDR3 is 15 amino acids long. Germline CDR1 and CDR2: MGHRA and YSYEKL. V shed 1 base, J shed 1 base, and the junction held 3 bases outside the gene matches. The CDR3 DNA reads TGCGCCAGCAGCCAAGTAAACAGGGGGAACACTGAAGCTTTCTTT. Translated: CASSQVNRGNTEAFF.

This clone was recorded only once. V usage is TRBV29-1 and J usage is TRBJ1-1, with 10 nucleotides matching TRBD1. Trimming at V came to 3 bases and at J to 5 bases, leaving 6 bases not matched to a gene. CDR1 is SQVTM and CDR2 is ANQGSEA in the germline V gene. This CDR3 is built from 14 residues. Here the CDR3 reads CSVERQGAGTEAFF. CDR3 DNA sequence: TGCAGCGTTGAGAGACAGGGGGCAGGGACTGAAGCTTTCTTT.

The V gene is TRBV10-3, the J gene TRBJ1-1, with D tentatively TRBD1 (5 bases). This CDR3 is 13 amino acids long. V was pared by 3 bases and J by 2 bases, with 7 bases between. Germline CDR1 is ENHRY and CDR2 is SYGVKD. CDR3 nucleotide sequence: TGTGCCATCAGTGAAGGGGAAAACACTGAAGCTTTCTTT. Translating it yields CAISEGENTEAFF.

V usage is TRBV6-5 and J usage is TRBJ1-3; D gene unclear. In germline, CDR1 is MNHEY, CDR2 SVGAGI. The CDR3 is 14 residues long. Trimming took off 8 bases at V and 0 bases at J, with 11 bases between the two ends. The CDR3 reads CASFSRSSGNTIYF. The CDR3 DNA reads as TGTGCCAGCTTCTCCAGAAGCTCTGGAAACACCATATATTTT.

This clone was seen more than once but under ten times. The rearrangement joins TRBV11-2 to TRBJ1-2; 8 bases are shared with TRBD1. CDR1 SGHAT and CDR2 FQNNGV come from the germline V gene. V lost 0 bases and J lost 8; bases outside the gene matches: 8. The length of the CDR3 is 15 residues. The CDR3 nucleotides read TGTGCCAGCAGCTTAGAGACAGGGGAGCTTCTCGGCTACACCTTC. It is translated as CASSLETGELLGYTF.

The chain couples TRBV5-1 to TRBJ2-1; 9 bases fit TRBD1. Germline V lookup: CDR1 SGHRS, CDR2 YFSETQ. The length of the CDR3 is 16 residues. Germline trimming cut 2 bases from V and 2 bases from J; bases unmatched to any gene: 5. CDR3: CASSFPRDRAYNEQFF. CDR3 sequence (DNA): TGCGCCAGCAGCTTCCCCAGGGACAGGGCCTACAATGAGCAGTTCTTC.

This chain links TRBV10-1 with TRBJ2-1; D unresolved. Deletions cut 8 bases from V and 7 bases from J, with 12 bases between. The CDR3 contains 12 residues. In germline, CDR1 is WNHNN, CDR2 SYGVQD (reference sequence). The CDR3: CASGGGWNEQFF. Written as DNA, the CDR3 is TGCGCCAGCGGCGGCGGTTGGAATGAGCAGTTCTTC.

The chain is built from TRBV11-3 and TRBJ2-2; 9 nucleotides align to TRBD2. CDR3 length equals 15 residues. Trimming at V came to 6 bases and at J to 6 bases, leaving 8 bases not matched to a gene. Germline values: CDR1 SGHNT, CDR2 YENEEA. Here the CDR3 reads CASSPAGGDPGELFF. The CDR3 DNA is TGTGCCAGCAGTCCAGCGGGGGGCGATCCCGGGGAGCTGTTTTTT.

The J gene is TRBJ1-4, the V gene TRBV11-2; D is ambiguous. V was trimmed by 5 bases and J by 8 bases, leaving 12 bases between them. Germline CDR1 and CDR2: SGHAT and FQNNGV. This CDR3 has 13 amino acids. CDR3 coding DNA: TGTGCCAGCAGCGTCCACAGAGAGGAAAAACTGTTTTTT. Translating gives CASSVHREEKLFF.